The 26 T cell receptor beta chains below all came from one sample that was sequenced in a study of blood T cell repertoires in COVID-19 (dated by TCRdb to 2018 to 2020). Libraries were constructed by the immunoSEQ multiplex PCR assay. What TCRdb holds here is the immuneACCESS table cut down to in-frame rearrangements. Part of the clones is not present; checked against another copy, under half of the missing clones reflect an unresolved V gene, and the others are unexplained. For this sample the table gives around 140,000 clones, of which around 87% were detected only once. The ten biggest clones cover over 4% of the sample. The sequencing sample was made of PBMCs or T cells enriched from blood (not recorded which). The origin of the receptors is a woman aged 40 to 55 who had been exposed to COVID-19.

The chain uses TRBV13 and TRBJ1-4; the D is unclear. CDR3 length: 14 amino acids. Germline V gene data show CDR1 as PRHDT and CDR2 as FYEKMQ (reference sequence). The ends were cut back, 4 bases at V and 7 bases at J, with 13 bases in the middle. The CDR3 DNA is TGTGCCAGCAGCTCCACAGTAGGTGGTGAAAAACTGTTTTTT. Translating it yields CASSSTVGGEKLFF.

CDR3 residues: CASIGGGNQPQHF. The CDR3 coding sequence is TGTGCCAGCATCGGGGGGGGGAATCAGCCCCAGCATTTT. The rearrangement joins TRBV6-5 to TRBJ1-5, with a tentative D call TRBD1 (5 bases). Germline V gene sequence: CDR1 MNHEY, CDR2 SVGAGI. This CDR3 is 13 amino acids long. V dropped 7 bases and J dropped 4 bases, with 11 bases sitting between them.

The rearrangement joins TRBV6-5 to TRBJ1-6; unclear D gene. Germline V gene lookup returns CDR1 MNHEY and CDR2 SVGAGI. Between the trimmed V and J ends, which lost 8 bases and 0 bases, there was a span of 8 bases. This CDR3 is 14 amino acids long. Here the CDR3 DNA reads TGTGCCAGCCTCTATAGCTCCTATAATTCACCCCTCCACTTT. Translating gives CASLYSSYNSPLHF.

This CDR3 reads CASSQLGTVNQPQHF. In DNA, the CDR3 is TGCGCCAGCAGCCAGCTAGGGACAGTTAATCAGCCCCAGCATTTT. This chain uses TRBV4-1 with TRBJ1-5; TRBD1 matches at 7 bases. The CDR3 is 15 amino acids. Looked up from germline, CDR1 is MGHRA and CDR2 is YSYEKL. The V gene end was trimmed by 3 bases and the J gene end by 4 bases; junction bases not matched to a gene: 6.

CDR3 DNA sequence: TGTGCCAGCAGTCCGACCGACAGTCTCAACTATGGCTACACCTTC. It yields the protein CASSPTDSLNYGYTF. The chain carries TRBV28 and TRBJ1-2; possible D gene TRBD1, 5 bases. The CDR3 is 15 amino acids. From germline, CDR1 is MDHEN and CDR2 SYDVKM. Trimming pared 5 bases from V and 2 bases from J, leaving 15 bases between.

This clone was seen once. This CDR3 is CASSSSGFAYGYTF. The CDR3 DNA reads TGTGCCAGCAGCTCTTCAGGCTTCGCCTATGGCTACACCTTC. The chain is built from TRBV21-1 and TRBJ1-2; TRBD1 was called by the table and not checked on the DNA. TRBV21-1 is a known pseudogene. The CDR3 has 14 residues.

This clone was seen a single time. This chain joins TRBV20-1 and TRBJ1-4; TRBD1 aligns across 7 bases. The CDR3 sequence is 15 residues long. CDR1 and CDR2 from the germline V gene are DFQATT and SNEGSKA (reference sequence). The ends lost 3 bases at V and 4 bases at J; junction bases unmatched: 8. The chain's CDR3 is CSASTTGQSNEKLFF. CDR3 nucleotides: TGCAGTGCTAGTACTACGGGACAGAGTAATGAAAAACTGTTTTTT.

The chain carries TRBV28 and TRBJ1-1; D gene ambiguous. Germline V gives CDR1 MDHEN, CDR2 SYDVKM. This CDR3 is 14 amino acids long. V shed 1 base and J shed 5 bases, with 11 bases lying between them. The CDR3 DNA is TGTGCCAGCAGTTTATATCGGGAGTGGACTGAAGCTTTCTTT. Translation gives CASSLYREWTEAFF.

The gene calls are TRBV12-5 and TRBJ1-5; unclear D gene. V was pared by 8 bases and J by 2 bases, with 10 bases between. CDR1 and CDR2 from the germline V gene are LGHNT and FRNRAP. The CDR3 covers 13 residues. The CDR3 loop reads CASRGIRNQPQHF. The DNA of the CDR3 is TGTGCTAGTCGGGGAATTCGCAATCAGCCCCAGCATTTT.

A few counts support this clone. The J gene is TRBJ2-7, the V gene TRBV3-1 (or the pseudogene TRBV3-2); D not certain. The germline V gene encodes CDR1 LGHDT and CDR2 YNNKEL (reference sequence). Deletions cut 3 bases from V and 3 bases from J, with 3 bases between. The CDR3 is 11 residues long. CDR3 sequence: CASSHSYEQYF. The CDR3 region has the DNA TGTGCCAGCAGCCACAGCTACGAGCAGTACTTC.

The chain has TRBV6-5 and TRBJ1-1; 7 nucleotides align to TRBD1. Per the germline V gene, CDR1 is MNHEY and CDR2 is SVGAGI. CDR3 length equals 15 residues. With 0 bases clipped from V and 1 base from J, the junction kept 2 bases outside the gene matches. DNA of the CDR3: TGTGCCAGCAGTTACTCAAGGACAGGGAACACTGAAGCTTTCTTT. It specifies CASSYSRTGNTEAFF.

The rearrangement joins TRBV29-1 to TRBJ2-1; 9 bases are shared with TRBD1. The trim removed 5 bases at V and 10 bases at J, leaving 15 bases unmatched. The V gene's germline CDR1 is SQVTM and CDR2 ANQGSEA. This CDR3 is built from 15 residues. CDR3 residues: CSVTWGTGSYGEQFF. The CDR3, as DNA: TGCAGCGTTACCTGGGGGACAGGGTCGTACGGCGAGCAGTTCTTC.

This clone was seen just once. V usage is TRBV29-1 and J usage is TRBJ2-2, with TRBD2 as a possible D gene (6 bases). Germline CDR1 and CDR2: SQVTM and ANQGSEA. This CDR3 contains 12 residues. V shed 5 bases and J shed 8 bases, with 12 bases lying between them. CDR3 DNA: TGCAGCGTTCGCGGGACGGGGGGGGAGCTGTTTTTT. The encoded protein is CSVRGTGGELFF.

The V and J genes are TRBV7-8 and TRBJ2-6, with 7 bases that match TRBD2. Germline loops: CDR1 SGHVS, CDR2 FQNEAQ. V shed 2 bases and J 0 bases; nucleotides not matched to a gene: 4. CDR3 length: 17 amino acids. The CDR3 nucleotides are TGTGCCAGCAGCTTAAGCGGGAAAAACTCTGGGGCCAACGTCCTGACTTTC. The encoded protein is CASSLSGKNSGANVLTF.

This chain's CDR3 is CASSEGGPQRGGPNEQFF. The CDR3 nucleotides read TGCGCCAGCAGCGAGGGGGGACCACAGAGAGGGGGCCCCAATGAGCAGTTCTTC. The chain has TRBV5-1 and TRBJ2-1, with D possibly TRBD1 on 7 matching bases. Germline V lookup: CDR1 SGHRS, CDR2 YFSETQ. Trimming cost V 4 bases and J 6 bases, with 26 bases left between them. CDR3 length equals 18 residues.

This clone came up once. This chain uses TRBV6-5 with TRBJ2-5; unclear D gene. The V gene's germline CDR1 is MNHEY and CDR2 SVGAGI. The CDR3 sequence is 15 residues long. Trimming pared 0 bases from V and 2 bases from J, leaving 10 bases between. In DNA form, the CDR3 reads TGTGCCAGCAGTTACTCTGGGCCAGCACAAGAGACCCAGTACTTC. This codes for CASSYSGPAQETQYF.

V gene TRBV7-9 combines with J gene TRBJ2-7, with 11 bases that match TRBD1. This CDR3 is built from 15 residues. From germline, CDR1 is SEHNR and CDR2 FQNEAQ (reference sequence). J gave up 3 bases and V 2 bases, and 3 bases lay outside the gene matches. As DNA, the CDR3 is TGTGCCAGCAGCTTAAGAGGGACAGGGGGCTACGAGCAGTACTTC. Amino acid sequence: CASSLRGTGGYEQYF.

The chain has TRBV27 and TRBJ2-7, with 8 bases identical to TRBD2. The ends lost 1 base at V and 4 bases at J; junction bases unmatched: 6. The CDR3 loop spans 15 amino acids. In germline, CDR1 is MNHEY, CDR2 SMNVEV (reference sequence). CDR3 region: CASSLFTGGSYEQYF. The CDR3 DNA is TGTGCCAGCAGTTTATTCACGGGAGGGTCGTACGAGCAGTACTTC.

This chain connects TRBV24-1 to TRBJ2-3, with 7 bases aligning to TRBD2. This CDR3 region has 14 residues. Germline trimming cut 8 bases from V and 6 bases from J; bases unmatched to any gene: 10. Germline CDR1 is KGHDR and CDR2 is SFDVKD. The CDR3 loop reads CATNQRGQPDTQYF. DNA for the CDR3: TGTGCCACCAACCAGCGGGGCCAACCCGATACGCAGTATTTT.

This chain uses TRBV12-5 with TRBJ2-3, with D possibly being TRBD2 (6 bases). The CDR3 covers 15 residues. CDR1 is LGHNT, CDR2 FRNRAP, per germline. V was pared by 3 bases and J by 4 bases, with 14 bases between. The CDR3 sequence: CASGFAGTGPDTQYF. CDR3 DNA: TGTGCTAGTGGTTTCGCGGGGACGGGGCCAGATACGCAGTATTTT.

The rearrangement joins TRBV7-3 to TRBJ2-1; D might be TRBD1 (5 bases). The germline V gene has CDR1 SGHTA and CDR2 FQGTGA. The V end lost 5 bases, the J end lost 9 bases, and 14 bases lay between the germline ends. The CDR3 covers 13 residues. In nucleotides, the CDR3 is TGTGCCAGCAGCCCCGGACATCTCGGTGAGCAGTTCTTC. Translating it yields CASSPGHLGEQFF.

The chain combines TRBV25-1 with TRBJ1-5, with 7 nucleotides matching TRBD1. CDR3 length: 13 residues. With 7 bases clipped from V and 4 bases from J, the junction kept 4 bases outside the gene matches. Germline V gives CDR1 MGHDK, CDR2 SYGVNS. The CDR3 DNA reads TGTGCCAGCAAGGGGACAGCGAATCAGCCCCAGCATTTT. Amino acids: CASKGTANQPQHF.

Details on this clone: The junction differs from germline at one of its ends, possibly a read error. The rearrangement joins TRBV7-8 to TRBJ2-5; 7 bases align to TRBD1. CDR1 is SGHVS and CDR2 is FQNEAQ in the germline V gene. CDR3 length equals 16 residues. In nucleotides, the CDR3 is TGTGCCAGCAGTTTAGCCCGGGACAGCCTCCAAGAGACCCAGTACTTC. This gives the protein CASSLARDSLQETQYF.

The CDR3 nucleotides read TGCAGCGTTGGGATTGGGTTGGGACTAGCGGGAGATAAGGAGACCCAGTACTTC. Translation: CSVGIGLGLAGDKETQYF. The chain links TRBV29-1 to TRBJ2-5; 14 positions agree with TRBD2. The CDR3 runs to 18 residues. The ends lost 4 bases at V and 5 bases at J; junction bases unmatched: 15. Germline-derived CDR1 and CDR2 are SQVTM and ANQGSEA.

This chain links TRBV7-2 with TRBJ2-1; D gene unclear. Per the germline V gene, CDR1 is SGHTA and CDR2 is FQGNSA. The ends were cut back, 3 bases at V and 6 bases at J, with 12 bases in the middle. The CDR3 totals 14 residues. The CDR3 spells CASSFLGDSNEQFF. The CDR3 DNA reads as TGTGCCAGCAGCTTTTTGGGCGATAGCAATGAGCAGTTCTTC.

The chain joins TRBV5-4 to TRBJ2-7; D possibly corresponds to TRBD2 (6 bases). Between the trimmed V and J ends, which lost 4 bases and 0 bases, there was a span of 14 bases. Germline lookup yields CDR1 SGHNT and CDR2 YYREEE (reference sequence). The CDR3 spans 15 residues. The CDR3: CASSPPGDLSYEQYF. CDR3 in DNA: TGTGCCAGCAGCCCGCCGGGGGATCTCTCCTACGAGCAGTACTTC.